This is a list of T cell receptor beta chains from one sample in a study of radiotherapy plus CTLA-4 blockade in lung cancer. The data were produced by immunoSEQ multiplex PCR, yet TCRdb's version contains in-frame clones alone and is incomplete. The sample comprises 71,000 or so clones, around 84% of which are singletons, and approximately 0.9% rests with the top ten. Sample: peripheral blood, taken from a patient treated with radiotherapy plus ipilimumab. The receptors shown here come from a human donor with non-small cell lung cancer who had stable disease on radiotherapy plus ipilimumab. The CDR3 runs from the conserved cysteine through the conserved F or W.

V	J	CDR3
TRBV7-9	TRBJ2-1	CASTFAVASADRNEQFF
TRBV7-9	TRBJ2-7	CASSPDRAHEQYF
TRBV28	TRBJ2-7	CASSRPRAQAYEQYF
TRBV9	TRBJ2-7	CASSAHSGTGVREQYF
TRBV9	TRBJ2-7	CASSVDLASEMGEQYF
TRBV18	TRBJ1-1	CASSPLRDPNTEAFF
TRBV10-2	TRBJ2-7	CASSDGGLVEQYF
TRBV12-2	TRBJ2-7	CASRLELPTSAPREQYF
TRBV6-1	TRBJ2-7	CASRQVSYEQYF
TRBV5-1	TRBJ2-1	CASSKQGGYYNEQFF
TRBV7-9	TRBJ2-5	CASSPRPSLQQETQYF
TRBV6-6	TRBJ2-7	CASSYSRQGYEQYF
TRBV12-1	TRBJ2-5	CASSAEERIQETQYF
TRBV11-3	TRBJ2-1	CASSLDELASEQFF
TRBV28	TRBJ1-1	CASSLRQLMNTEAFF
TRBV28	TRBJ2-7	CASSSGTASSYEQYF
TRBV15	TRBJ2-7	CATSPRQGESYEQYF
TRBV7-9	TRBJ2-7	CASSLGSYEQYF
TRBV6-6	TRBJ1-5	CASSSAGGAGQPQHF
TRBV2	TRBJ2-5	CASRETGRETQYF
TRBV6-1	TRBJ2-7	CASTTSGPSYEQYF
TRBV6-5	TRBJ1-2	CASRVTANYGYTF
TRBV6-4	TRBJ2-4	CASSVERGAIQYF
TRBV29-1	TRBJ2-5	CSVDRAWETQYF
TRBV7-2	TRBJ2-5	CASSLGRTSGRGTQYF
TRBV30	TRBJ2-1	CAWSVYEKVTNEQFF
TRBV28	TRBJ2-7	CASSFGAGTGEYEQYF
TRBV11-3	TRBJ1-1	CASSLDAGSEAFF
TRBV19	TRBJ1-1	CASRGGGKGTEAFF